The 27 T cell receptor beta chains presented below share a single source sample, sequenced in a study of cytomegalovirus exposure and HLA in healthy donors. PCR primers comprised 60 Vbeta and 13 Jbeta primers. The table came from immunoSEQ multiplex PCR; TCRdb's copy has only in-frame clones and leaves some out. The sample contains some 140,000 clones, around 79% of which appear only once. Sequences were obtained from PBMCs. These receptor sequences come from a woman aged 50 to 60 in good health and CMV-seropositive.

The chain links TRBV6-1 to TRBJ1-2; D is undetermined. Germline values: CDR1 MNHNS, CDR2 SASEGT. Trimming took 3 bases from V and 3 from J, leaving 11 bases between them. The CDR3 loop spans 14 amino acids. DNA for the CDR3: TGTGCCAGCAGTGATGGTCAGACTTACTATGGCTACACCTTC. Its protein is CASSDGQTYYGYTF.

Here the CDR3 DNA reads TGTGCCAGCAGTTACTCAGGGGTCTACGAGCAGTACTTC. Encoded protein: CASSYSGVYEQYF. The chain uses TRBV6-6 and TRBJ2-5, with D possibly being TRBD1 (5 bases). The end of the DNA aligns better with TRBJ2-7, so the J call may be wrong. The CDR3 totals 13 residues. The germline V gene encodes CDR1 MNHNY and CDR2 SVGAGI (reference sequence).

This clone has a handful of counts. The chain uses TRBV7-3 and TRBJ2-3, with D possibly matching TRBD2 (5 bases). V was pared by 2 bases and J by 2 bases, with 20 bases between. Germline assignment: CDR1 SGHTA and CDR2 FQGTGA. The CDR3 spans 18 residues. The CDR3 loop reads CASSLPLSDPHATDTQYF. Written as DNA, the CDR3 is TGTGCCAGCAGCTTACCCCTTAGCGACCCACACGCCACAGATACGCAGTATTTT.

The rearrangement joins TRBV29-1 to TRBJ2-2; 9 bases line up with TRBD1. CDR1 SQVTM and CDR2 ANQGSEA come from the germline V gene. V trimming: 5 bases; J trimming: 6 bases; junction bases outside the gene matches: 7. The CDR3 is 14 amino acids. CDR3 residues: CSVWRQGVSGELFF. The CDR3 DNA reads TGCAGCGTTTGGAGACAGGGGGTCTCCGGGGAGCTGTTTTTT.

The gene calls are TRBV2 and TRBJ1-2; unclear D gene. Germline V gives CDR1 SNHLY, CDR2 FYNNEI. The CDR3 spans 13 residues. The germline V and J ends were trimmed by 11 bases and 1 base, with 14 bases remaining between them. Here the CDR3 reads CAGGLARNYGYTF. The CDR3 DNA is TGTGCCGGCGGGCTGGCCCGTAACTATGGCTACACCTTC.

V usage is TRBV4-3 and J usage is TRBJ2-3, with TRBD2 matching over 12 bases. CDR3 size: 20 residues. Trimming at V came to 0 bases and at J to 2 bases, leaving 12 bases not matched to a gene. Germline lookup yields CDR1 LGHNA and CDR2 YSLEER. The CDR3 coding sequence is TGCGCCAGCAGCCAAGATTGGGGGGCTGGACTAGCGGGAAACACAGATACGCAGTATTTT. Translated: CASSQDWGAGLAGNTDTQYF.

The rearrangement joins TRBV7-8 to TRBJ2-2; TRBD1 aligns across 9 bases. The CDR3 loop spans 16 amino acids. Unmatched junction bases numbered 1, after V lost 1 base and J lost 1 base. CDR1 SGHVS and CDR2 FQNEAQ come from the germline V gene. The CDR3 sequence is CASSLETGGNTGELFF. The DNA for the CDR3 is TGTGCCAGCAGCTTAGAGACAGGGGGGAACACCGGGGAGCTGTTTTTT.

The V gene is TRBV28, the J gene TRBJ2-1; 7 bases are shared with TRBD2. CDR1 and CDR2 from the germline V gene are MDHEN and SYDVKM. This CDR3 has 15 residues. V shed 5 bases, J shed 7 bases, and the junction held 11 bases outside the gene matches. The CDR3 loop reads CASSTMGGGSNEQFF. CDR3 DNA sequence: TGTGCCAGCAGTACGATGGGGGGGGGAAGTAATGAGCAGTTCTTC.

This chain joins TRBV5-1 and TRBJ1-6, with D perhaps TRBD1 (6 bases). Trimming left V 0 bases short and J 8 bases short, with 12 bases between. The germline V gene has CDR1 SGHRS and CDR2 YFSETQ. CDR3 size: 15 residues. The CDR3 DNA reads TGCGCCAGCAGCTTGGCCCTGGCAGGGGATTCACCCCTCCACTTT. It yields the protein CASSLALAGDSPLHF. Supplemented by reference TRBV5-1 and TRBJ1-6, the full variable domain reads KAGVTQTPRYLIKTRGQQVTLSCSPISGHRSVSWYQQTPGQGLQFLFEYFSETQRNKGNFPGRFSGRQFSNSRSEMNVSTLELGDSALYLCASSLALAGDSPLHFGNGTRLTVT.

This sequence joins TRBV18 and TRBJ2-2; D call uncertain. Trimming took 1 base from V and 2 from J, leaving 5 bases between them. The CDR3 contains 14 residues. Germline CDR1 KGHSH, CDR2 LQKENI. The CDR3 spells CASSPLPNTGELFF. CDR3 DNA: TGTGCCAGCTCACCACTTCCTAACACCGGGGAGCTGTTTTTT. Supplemented by reference TRBV18 and TRBJ2-2, the full variable domain reads NAGVMQNPRHLVRRRGQEARLRCSPMKGHSHVYWYRQLPEEGLKFMVYLQKENIIDESGMPKERFSAEFPKEGPSILRIQQVVRGDSAAYFCASSPLPNTGELFFGEGSRLTVL.

J is TRBJ2-2 and V is TRBV10-1; TRBD1 aligns across 8 bases. The V and J ends lost 7 bases and 4 bases, in that order; junction bases with no gene match: 8. CDR3 length: 15 residues. Per the germline V gene, CDR1 is WNHNN and CDR2 is SYGVQD (reference sequence). The CDR3, as DNA: TGCGCCAGCAAGAGGGACAGGCGAATCACCGGGGAGCTGTTTTTT. Protein sequence: CASKRDRRITGELFF.

The chain couples TRBV10-3 to TRBJ2-5; D is perhaps TRBD2 (6 bases). V lost 7 bases to trimming and J lost 1 base, with 10 bases between them. The CDR3 is made up of 13 amino acids. Germline-derived CDR1 and CDR2 are ENHRY and SYGVKD. This CDR3 is CAITPGGQETQYF. In DNA form, the CDR3 reads TGTGCCATCACTCCCGGGGGCCAAGAGACCCAGTACTTC.

The rearrangement uses TRBV30 and TRBJ1-5; 7 positions agree with TRBD1. The CDR3 length is 14 residues. J gave up 5 bases and V 5 bases, and 9 bases lay outside the gene matches. Germline V gives CDR1 GTSNPN, CDR2 SVGIG (reference sequence). For the CDR3, the DNA is TGTGCCTGGGGTGACAGGGCAGGAGATCAGCCCCAGCATTTT. It translates to CAWGDRAGDQPQHF.

The CDR3 sequence: CASNADKNIQYF. CDR3 coding DNA: TGTGCCAGCAATGCAGACAAAAACATTCAGTACTTC. V usage is TRBV2 and J usage is TRBJ2-4; no clear D gene. Trimming pared 7 bases from V and 3 bases from J, leaving 7 bases between. The CDR3 consists of 12 residues. Germline CDR1 is SNHLY and CDR2 is FYNNEI.

This sequence joins TRBV5-4 and TRBJ2-5, with D tentatively TRBD1 (5 bases). The V end was cut by 4 bases, the J end by 3 bases, with 13 bases between. Germline lookup yields CDR1 SGHNT and CDR2 YYREEE (reference sequence). The length of the CDR3 is 14 residues. The CDR3: CASSPNKGKETQYF. In DNA form, the CDR3 reads TGTGCCAGCAGCCCCAATAAGGGGAAAGAGACCCAGTACTTC. The full variable domain, in which reference TRBV5-4 and TRBJ2-5 provide the parts outside the CDR3, is ETGVTQSPTHLIKTRGQQVTLRCSSQSGHNTVSWYQQALGQGPQFIFQYYREEENGRGNFPPRFSGLQFPNYSSELNVNALELDDSALYLCASSPNKGKETQYFGPGTRLLVL.

The chain is built from TRBV9 and TRBJ2-7; 9 positions agree with TRBD2. The CDR3 has 14 amino acids. V was clipped by 2 bases and J by 6 bases; unmatched bases: 6. Germline values: CDR1 SGDLS, CDR2 YYNGEE. CDR3 DNA sequence: TGTGCCAGCAGCGTTCTGGGACTAGCCGGCGAGCAGTACTTC. This translates into CASSVLGLAGEQYF.

The rearrangement uses TRBV5-1 and TRBJ2-3; tentative D call: TRBD2 (7 bases). This CDR3 contains 16 residues. V dropped 0 bases and J dropped 2 bases, with 13 bases sitting between them. CDR1 and CDR2 (germline): SGHRS, YFSETQ. The CDR3 nucleotides are TGCGCCAGCAGCTTGGAGGGGGGGGCCACCACAGATACGCAGTATTTT. This codes for CASSLEGGATTDTQYF.

The chain employs TRBV9 and TRBJ2-5; 10 positions agree with TRBD2. The J segment lost 2 bases and the V segment lost 4 bases, leaving 5 bases of the junction unmatched. There are 15 residues in the CDR3. CDR1 is SGDLS and CDR2 is YYNGEE in the germline V gene. The CDR3 coding sequence is TGTGCCAGCAGCCCCTCAGCGGGGGGGCAAGAGACCCAGTACTTC. Protein: CASSPSAGGQETQYF.

V is TRBV6-5 and J is TRBJ2-7, with 8 bases identical to TRBD2. Germline V gene sequence: CDR1 MNHEY, CDR2 SVGAGI. V shed 4 bases and J 2 bases; nucleotides not matched to a gene: 7. The CDR3 has 15 amino acids. The CDR3 nucleotides read TGTGCCAGCAGTTCGAGTCCGGGACTAGCCTACGAGCAGTACTTC. Translating it yields CASSSSPGLAYEQYF.

This rearrangement joins TRBV10-1 to TRBJ2-7; possibly TRBD1 for D (5 bases). Between the trimmed V and J ends, which lost 2 bases and 6 bases, there was a span of 11 bases. Germline CDR1 WNHNN, CDR2 SYGVQD (reference sequence). CDR3 size: 13 residues. DNA of the CDR3: TGCGCCAGCAGTGAGCCAGGGATCCGCGAGCAGTACTTC. Translated: CASSEPGIREQYF.

The chain combines TRBV5-4 with TRBJ2-2; D call uncertain. V was clipped by 0 bases and J by 1 base, with 7 bases between them. Per the germline V gene, CDR1 is SGHNT and CDR2 is YYREEE (reference sequence). This CDR3 has 15 amino acids. The CDR3 sequence: CASSLAQKNTGELFF. In DNA, the CDR3 is TGTGCCAGCAGCTTGGCCCAGAAGAACACCGGGGAGCTGTTTTTT.

A note on this clone: The junction shows a germline mismatch at one end, possibly a read error. CDR3 residues: CASSFLAGQEVSDTGELFF. The CDR3, as DNA: TGTGCTAGCAGCTTCCTCGCGGGGCAGGAAGTTTCGGACACCGGGGAGCTGTTTTTT. The rearrangement links TRBV7-7 to TRBJ2-2; TRBD2 is a possible D gene (6 bases). Germline V gene sequence: CDR1 SSHAT, CDR2 FNYEAQ (reference sequence). CDR3 size: 19 residues.

This clone was seen just once. The V call is TRBV15, the J call TRBJ1-1; D unresolved. CDR1 and CDR2 (germline): LNHNV, YYDKDF (reference sequence). Deletions cut 3 bases from V and 3 bases from J, with 14 bases between. The CDR3 totals 15 residues. CDR3 region: CATSSFGKRDTEAFF. CDR3 nucleotides: TGTGCCACCAGCAGTTTCGGGAAAAGGGACACTGAAGCTTTCTTT.

The gene calls are TRBV4-3 and TRBJ1-4, with 12 bases that match TRBD1. After removal of 0 bases from V and 5 bases from J, the junction contained 10 bases not matched to a gene. The CDR3 is made up of 19 amino acids. Germline CDR1 is LGHNA and CDR2 is YSLEER. CDR3 sequence reads: CASSQDIRDRGRRNEKLFF. The CDR3 DNA is TGCGCCAGCAGCCAAGATATCAGGGACAGGGGGCGTCGGAATGAAAAACTGTTTTTT.

The rearrangement joins TRBV28 to TRBJ1-2; the D is unclear. The germline gives CDR1 MDHEN, CDR2 SYDVKM. Trimming took 6 bases from V and 3 from J, leaving 8 bases between them. There are 12 residues in the CDR3. The CDR3 reads CASSPSDYGYTF. CDR3 DNA sequence: TGTGCCAGCAGCCCCTCCGACTATGGCTACACCTTC.

The CDR3 reads CASSFFEDGYTF. The CDR3 DNA reads as TGTGCCAGCAGCTTTTTTGAGGATGGCTACACCTTC. The chain uses TRBV7-9 and TRBJ1-2, with D unresolved. V shed 3 bases and J shed 6 bases, with 8 bases lying between them. The CDR3 spans 12 residues. Germline V lookup: CDR1 SEHNR, CDR2 FQNEAQ (reference sequence).

This clone was detected once. V usage is TRBV9 and J usage is TRBJ2-7, with TRBD2 matching over 16 bases. Germline assignment: CDR1 SGDLS and CDR2 YYNGEE. The CDR3 consists of 16 residues. Trimming removed 4 bases from V and 6 bases from J; junction bases left unmatched: 7. The CDR3 DNA follows: TGTGCCAGCAGCCCAGGGACTAGCGGGGGGGCGGTCGAGCAGTACTTC. Its translation: CASSPGTSGGAVEQYF. Complete variable domain (other parts from reference TRBV9 and TRBJ2-7): DSGVTQTPKHLITATGQRVTLRCSPRSGDLSVYWYQQSLDQGLQFLIQYYNGEERAKGNILERFSAQQFPDLHSELNLSSLELGDSALYFCASSPGTSGGAVEQYFGPGTRLTVT.